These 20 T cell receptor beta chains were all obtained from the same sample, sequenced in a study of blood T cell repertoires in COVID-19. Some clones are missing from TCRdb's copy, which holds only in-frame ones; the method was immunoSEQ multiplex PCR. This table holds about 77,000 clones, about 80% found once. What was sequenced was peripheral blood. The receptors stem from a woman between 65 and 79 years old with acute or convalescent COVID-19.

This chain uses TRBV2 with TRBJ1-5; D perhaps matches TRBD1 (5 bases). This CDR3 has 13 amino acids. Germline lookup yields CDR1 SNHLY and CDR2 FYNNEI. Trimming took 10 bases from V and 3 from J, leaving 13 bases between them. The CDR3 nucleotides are TGTGCCACCCGAGACAGCTACAATCAGCCCCAGCATTTT. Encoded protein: CATRDSYNQPQHF.

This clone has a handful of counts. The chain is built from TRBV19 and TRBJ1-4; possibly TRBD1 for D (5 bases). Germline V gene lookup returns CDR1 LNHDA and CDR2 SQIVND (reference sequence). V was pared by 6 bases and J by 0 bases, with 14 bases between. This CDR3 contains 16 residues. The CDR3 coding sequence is TGTGCCAGTAGGCCGGGACTAGGAGCAACTAATGAAAAACTGTTTTTT. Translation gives CASRPGLGATNEKLFF. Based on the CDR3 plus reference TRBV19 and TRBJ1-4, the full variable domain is DGGITQSPKYLFRKEGQNVTLSCEQNLNHDAMYWYRQDPGQGLRLIYYSQIVNDFQKGDIAEGYSVSREKKESFPLTVTSAQKNPTAFYLCASRPGLGATNEKLFFGSGTQLSVL.

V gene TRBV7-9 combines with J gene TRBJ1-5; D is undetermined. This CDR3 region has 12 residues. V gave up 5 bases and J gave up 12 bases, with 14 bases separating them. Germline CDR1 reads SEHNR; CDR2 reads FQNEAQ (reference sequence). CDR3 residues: CASSPREIDQHF. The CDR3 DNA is TGTGCCAGCAGCCCCCGGGAGATCGACCAGCATTTT.

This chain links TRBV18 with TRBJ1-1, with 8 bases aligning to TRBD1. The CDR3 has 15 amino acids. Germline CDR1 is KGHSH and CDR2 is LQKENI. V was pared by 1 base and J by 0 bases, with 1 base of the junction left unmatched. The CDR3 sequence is CASSPRGQVNTEAFF. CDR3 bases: TGTGCCAGCTCACCACGGGGACAGGTGAACACTGAAGCTTTCTTT.

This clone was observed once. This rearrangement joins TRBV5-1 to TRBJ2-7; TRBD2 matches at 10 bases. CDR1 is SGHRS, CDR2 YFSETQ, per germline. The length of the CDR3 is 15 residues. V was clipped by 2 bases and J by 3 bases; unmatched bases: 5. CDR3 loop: CASSFGLAANYEQYF. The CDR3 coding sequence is TGCGCCAGCAGCTTTGGACTAGCGGCGAACTACGAGCAGTACTTC.

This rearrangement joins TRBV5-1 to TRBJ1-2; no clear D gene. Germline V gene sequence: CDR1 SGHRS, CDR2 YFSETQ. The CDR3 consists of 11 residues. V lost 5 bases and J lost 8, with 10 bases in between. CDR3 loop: CASREEGGYTF. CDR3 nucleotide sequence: TGCGCCAGCAGAGAAGAGGGAGGCTACACCTTC.

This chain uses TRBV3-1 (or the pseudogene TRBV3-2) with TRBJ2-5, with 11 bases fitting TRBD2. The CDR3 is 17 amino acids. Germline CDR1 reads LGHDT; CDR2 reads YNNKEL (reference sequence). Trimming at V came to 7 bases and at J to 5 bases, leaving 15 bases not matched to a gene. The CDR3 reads CASILRALAGGGETQYF. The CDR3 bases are TGTGCCAGCATCCTAAGAGCGCTAGCGGGGGGAGGGGAGACCCAGTACTTC.

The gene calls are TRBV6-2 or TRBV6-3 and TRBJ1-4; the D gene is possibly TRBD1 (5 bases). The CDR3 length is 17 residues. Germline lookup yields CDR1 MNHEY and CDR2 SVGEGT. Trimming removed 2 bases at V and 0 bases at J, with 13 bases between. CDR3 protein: CASSYLLRATTNEKLFF. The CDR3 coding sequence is TGTGCCAGCAGTTACCTCCTCAGGGCGACAACTAATGAAAAACTGTTTTTT.

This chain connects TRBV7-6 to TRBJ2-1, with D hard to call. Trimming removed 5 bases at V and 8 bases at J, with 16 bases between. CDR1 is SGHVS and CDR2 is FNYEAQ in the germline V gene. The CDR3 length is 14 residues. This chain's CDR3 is CASSVTDSSDEQFF. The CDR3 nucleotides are TGTGCCAGCAGCGTAACTGACTCATCCGATGAGCAGTTCTTC.

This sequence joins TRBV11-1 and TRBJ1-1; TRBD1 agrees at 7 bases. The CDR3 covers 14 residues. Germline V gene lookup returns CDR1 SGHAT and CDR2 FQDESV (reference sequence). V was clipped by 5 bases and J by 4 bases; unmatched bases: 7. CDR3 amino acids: CASSTRQGGTEAFF. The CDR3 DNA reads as TGTGCCAGCAGCACCCGACAGGGAGGCACTGAAGCTTTCTTT.

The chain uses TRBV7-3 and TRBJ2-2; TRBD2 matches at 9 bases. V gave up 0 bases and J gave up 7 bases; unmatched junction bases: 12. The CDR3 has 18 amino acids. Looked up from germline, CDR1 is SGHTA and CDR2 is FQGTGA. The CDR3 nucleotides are TGTGCCAGCAGCTTAACGGAGAGCGGGGGGAGACCCGGCGGGGAGCTGTTTTTT. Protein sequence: CASSLTESGGRPGGELFF.

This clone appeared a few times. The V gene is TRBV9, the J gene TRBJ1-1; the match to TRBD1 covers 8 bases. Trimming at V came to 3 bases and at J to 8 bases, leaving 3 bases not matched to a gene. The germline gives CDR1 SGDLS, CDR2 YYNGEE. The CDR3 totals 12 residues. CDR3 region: CASSGRDREAFF. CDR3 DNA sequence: TGTGCCAGCAGCGGCCGGGACAGGGAAGCTTTCTTT. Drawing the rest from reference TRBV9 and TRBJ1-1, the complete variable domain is DSGVTQTPKHLITATGQRVTLRCSPRSGDLSVYWYQQSLDQGLQFLIQYYNGEERAKGNILERFSAQQFPDLHSELNLSSLELGDSALYFCASSGRDREAFFGQGTRLTVV.

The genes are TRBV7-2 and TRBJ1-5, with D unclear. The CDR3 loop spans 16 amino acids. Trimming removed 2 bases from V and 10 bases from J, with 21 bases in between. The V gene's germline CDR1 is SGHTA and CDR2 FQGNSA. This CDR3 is CASSLLLPSGFEPQHF. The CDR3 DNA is TGTGCCAGCAGCTTACTCTTGCCTTCGGGGTTTGAACCCCAGCATTTT.

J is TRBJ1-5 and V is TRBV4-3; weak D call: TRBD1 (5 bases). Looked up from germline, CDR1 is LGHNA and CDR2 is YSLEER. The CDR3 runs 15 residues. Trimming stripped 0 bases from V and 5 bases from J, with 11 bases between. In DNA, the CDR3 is TGCGCCAGCAGCCAAGAGGTTACAGGCGATCAGCCCCAGCATTTT. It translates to CASSQEVTGDQPQHF.

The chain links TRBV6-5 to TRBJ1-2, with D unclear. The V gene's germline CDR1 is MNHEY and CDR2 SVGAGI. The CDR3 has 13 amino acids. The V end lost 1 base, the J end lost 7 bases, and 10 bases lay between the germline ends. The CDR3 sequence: CASSYYDEVGYTF. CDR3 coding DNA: TGTGCCAGCAGTTACTACGATGAGGTTGGCTACACCTTC.

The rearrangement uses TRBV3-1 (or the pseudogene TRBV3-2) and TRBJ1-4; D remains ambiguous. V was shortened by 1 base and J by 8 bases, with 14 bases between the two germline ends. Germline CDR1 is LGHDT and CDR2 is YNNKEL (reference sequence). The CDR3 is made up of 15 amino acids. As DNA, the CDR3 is TGTGCCAGCAGCCAAGGTGGACTCCAGAACGAAAAACTGTTTTTT. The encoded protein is CASSQGGLQNEKLFF.

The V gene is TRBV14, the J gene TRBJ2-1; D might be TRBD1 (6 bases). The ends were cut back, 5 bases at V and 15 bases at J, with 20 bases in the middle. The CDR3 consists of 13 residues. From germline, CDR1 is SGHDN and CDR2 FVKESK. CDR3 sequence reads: CASSKGDTPLGFF. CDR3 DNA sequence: TGTGCCAGCAGCAAGGGGGACACCCCCCTCGGGTTCTTC.

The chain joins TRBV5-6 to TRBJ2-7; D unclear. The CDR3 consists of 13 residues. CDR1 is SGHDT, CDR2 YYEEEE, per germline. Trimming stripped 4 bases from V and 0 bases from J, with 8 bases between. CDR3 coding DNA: TGTGCCAGCAGCCCCAGCGACTCCTACGAGCAGTACTTC. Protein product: CASSPSDSYEQYF.

DNA for the CDR3: TGTGCCAGCAGCTTGACTGGGCCCACCGGGGAGCTGTTTTTT. Protein sequence: CASSLTGPTGELFF. The V gene is TRBV5-4, the J gene TRBJ2-2; unclear D gene. Per germline, CDR1 SGHNT and CDR2 YYREEE (reference sequence). V lost 1 base to trimming and J lost 4 bases, with 8 bases between them. CDR3 length: 14 residues.

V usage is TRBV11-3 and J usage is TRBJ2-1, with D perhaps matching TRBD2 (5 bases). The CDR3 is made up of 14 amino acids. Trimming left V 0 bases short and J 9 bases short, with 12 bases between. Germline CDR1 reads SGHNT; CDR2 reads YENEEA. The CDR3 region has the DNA TGTGCCAGCAGCTTAGATGGACCGGGAATTGAGCAGTTCTTC. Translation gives CASSLDGPGIEQFF.